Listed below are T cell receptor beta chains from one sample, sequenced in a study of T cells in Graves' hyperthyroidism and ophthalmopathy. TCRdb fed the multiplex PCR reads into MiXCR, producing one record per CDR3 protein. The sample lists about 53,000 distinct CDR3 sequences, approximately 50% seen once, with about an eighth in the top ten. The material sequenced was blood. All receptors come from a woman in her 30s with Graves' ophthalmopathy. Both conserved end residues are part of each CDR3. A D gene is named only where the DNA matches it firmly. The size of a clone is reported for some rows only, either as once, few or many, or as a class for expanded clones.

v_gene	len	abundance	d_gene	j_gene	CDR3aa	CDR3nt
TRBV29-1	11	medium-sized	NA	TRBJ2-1	CSVDRVSEQFF	TGCAGCGTTGACCGGGTCAGCGAGCAGTTCTTC
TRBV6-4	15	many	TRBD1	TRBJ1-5	CASSEQQGLGQPQHF	TGTGCCAGCAGTGAGCAACAGGGGCTAGGTCAGCCCCAGCATTTT
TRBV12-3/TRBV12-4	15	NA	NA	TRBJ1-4	CASSLESGDNEKLFF	TGTGCCAGCAGTTTAGAGTCAGGGGATAATGAAAAACTGTTTTTT
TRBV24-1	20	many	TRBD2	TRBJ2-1	CATSDLVSTGREASYNEQFF	TGTGCCACCAGTGATTTGGTATCCACAGGACGGGAGGCGTCGTACAATGAGCAGTTCTTC
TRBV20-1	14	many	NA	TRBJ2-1	CSARAAPRYNEQFF	TGCAGTGCTAGAGCCGCCCCCCGGTACAATGAGCAGTTCTTC
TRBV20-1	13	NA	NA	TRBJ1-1	CSAGTSGSYEAFF	TGCAGTGCTGGGACTAGCGGGTCGTACGAAGCTTTCTTT
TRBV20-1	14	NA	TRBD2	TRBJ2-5	CSATYLAGEETQYF	TGCAGTGCTACCTATCTAGCGGGAGAAGAGACCCAGTACTTC
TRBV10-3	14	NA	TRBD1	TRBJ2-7	CAISAVDRGYEQYF	TGTGCCATCAGTGCTGTGGACAGGGGCTACGAGCAGTACTTC
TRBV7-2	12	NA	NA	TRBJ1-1	CASSLQGDEAFF	TGTGCCAGCAGCTTGCAGGGAGACGAAGCTTTCTTT
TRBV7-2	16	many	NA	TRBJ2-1	CASSQEGPGTYNEQFF	TGCGCCAGCAGCCAAGAAGGGCCAGGAACCTACAATGAGCAGTTCTTC
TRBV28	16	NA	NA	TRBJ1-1	CASSLLSSGGNTEAFF	TGTGCCAGCAGTTTGCTCTCATCCGGGGGGAACACTGAAGCTTTCTTT
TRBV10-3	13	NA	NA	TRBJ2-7	CAITPDRSYEQYF	TGTGCCATCACCCCTGACCGTTCCTACGAGCAGTACTTC